Here is one T cell receptor (beta chain) with its context. Its matching antigen is unknown. This sample was included in a study of cytomegalovirus exposure and HLA in healthy donors. It was with 60 Vbeta and 13 Jbeta primers that the PCR ran. TCRdb's table, derived via immunoSEQ multiplex PCR, lists solely in-frame clones and lacks some. This sample has 150,000 or so clones, with 70% to 80% found just once. Findings and limits, study-wide: No immune exposure information besides CMV serostatus was available. Later genetic work tied a missense DCLRE1C variant to beta-chain V and J trimming.

CDR3 length equals 14 residues. V dropped 4 bases and J dropped 3 bases, with 14 bases sitting between them. CDR1 and CDR2 from the germline V gene are SGHDT and YYEEEE. The genes are TRBV5-6 and TRBJ2-7; D is unclear. This clonotype was obtained from a man aged 25 to 40 in good health and CMV-seronegative. The specimen was PBMCs. CDR3: CASSPTQAGYEQYF. The CDR3 DNA sequence: TGTGCCAGCAGCCCTACTCAGGCAGGCTACGAGCAGTACTTC.